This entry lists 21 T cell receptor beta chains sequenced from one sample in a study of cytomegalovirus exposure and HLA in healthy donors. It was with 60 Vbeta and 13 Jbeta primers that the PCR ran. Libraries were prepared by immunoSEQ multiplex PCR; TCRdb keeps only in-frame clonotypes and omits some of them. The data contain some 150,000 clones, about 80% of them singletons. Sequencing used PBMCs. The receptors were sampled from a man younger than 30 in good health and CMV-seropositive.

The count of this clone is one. CDR3 residues: CASSLDYTGDTQYF. In DNA, the CDR3 is TGTGCCAGCAGCTTGGACTACACGGGAGATACGCAGTATTTT. The chain couples TRBV5-4 to TRBJ2-3; D gene ambiguous. Trimming stripped 0 bases from V and 5 bases from J, with 10 bases between. The germline CDR1 and CDR2 sequences are SGHNT and YYREEE (reference sequence). This CDR3 has 14 residues.

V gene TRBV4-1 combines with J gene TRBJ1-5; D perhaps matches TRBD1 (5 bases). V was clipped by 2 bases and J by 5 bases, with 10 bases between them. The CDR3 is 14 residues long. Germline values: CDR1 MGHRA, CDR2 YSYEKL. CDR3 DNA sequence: TGCGCCAGCAGCCAATACAGGACCGATCAGCCCCAGCATTTT. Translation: CASSQYRTDQPQHF.

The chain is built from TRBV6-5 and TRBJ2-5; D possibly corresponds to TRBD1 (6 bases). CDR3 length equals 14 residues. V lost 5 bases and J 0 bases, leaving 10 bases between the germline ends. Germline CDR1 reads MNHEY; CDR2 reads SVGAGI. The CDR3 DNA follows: TGTGCCAGCAGTCGACAGGCCTACCAAGAGACCCAGTACTTC. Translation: CASSRQAYQETQYF.

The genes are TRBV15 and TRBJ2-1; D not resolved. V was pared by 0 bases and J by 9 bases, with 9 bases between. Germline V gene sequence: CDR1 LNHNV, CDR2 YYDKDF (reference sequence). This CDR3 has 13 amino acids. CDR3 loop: CATSRDWSGEQFF. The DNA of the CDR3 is TGTGCCACCAGCAGAGATTGGAGTGGTGAGCAGTTCTTC.

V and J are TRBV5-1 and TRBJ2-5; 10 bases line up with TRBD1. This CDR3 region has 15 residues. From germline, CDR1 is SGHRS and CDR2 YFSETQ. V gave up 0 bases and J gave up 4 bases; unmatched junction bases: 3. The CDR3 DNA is TGCGCCAGCAGCTTGGGACAGGGGGCGGGAGAGACCCAGTACTTC. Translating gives CASSLGQGAGETQYF.

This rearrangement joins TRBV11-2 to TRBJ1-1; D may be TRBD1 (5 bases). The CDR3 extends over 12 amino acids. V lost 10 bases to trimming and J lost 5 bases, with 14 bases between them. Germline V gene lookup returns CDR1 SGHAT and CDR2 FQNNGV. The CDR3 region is CATQGFGTEAFF. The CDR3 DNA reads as TGTGCCACCCAGGGTTTCGGGACTGAAGCTTTCTTT. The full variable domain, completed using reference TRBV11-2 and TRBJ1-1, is EAGVAQSPRYKIIEKRQSVAFWCNPISGHATLYWYQQILGQGPKLLIQFQNNGVVDDSQLPKDRFSAERLKGVDSTLKIQPAKLEDSAVYLCATQGFGTEAFFGQGTRLTVV.

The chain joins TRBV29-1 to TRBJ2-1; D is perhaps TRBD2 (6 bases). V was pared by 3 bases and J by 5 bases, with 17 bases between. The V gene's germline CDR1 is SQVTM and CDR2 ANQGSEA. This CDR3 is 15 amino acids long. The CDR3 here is CSVEVWASENNEQFF. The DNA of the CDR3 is TGCAGCGTTGAGGTATGGGCTAGCGAGAACAATGAGCAGTTCTTC.

The CDR3 nucleotides are TGTGCCAGCAGCCAAGATCCTGCCAGGGGGCGGTACGAGCAGTACTTC. It codes for CASSQDPARGRYEQYF. The chain combines TRBV14 with TRBJ2-7; 8 bases are a match to TRBD1. This CDR3 has 16 amino acids. Germline V gene lookup returns CDR1 SGHDN and CDR2 FVKESK. Trimming cost V 0 bases and J 4 bases; bases outside gene matches: 8.

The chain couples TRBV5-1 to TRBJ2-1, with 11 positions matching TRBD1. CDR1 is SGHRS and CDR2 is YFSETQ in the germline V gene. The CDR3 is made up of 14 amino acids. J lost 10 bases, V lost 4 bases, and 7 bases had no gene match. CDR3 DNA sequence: TGCGCCAGCAGCCTGGGACAGGGGGTCAGGGAGCAGTTCTTC. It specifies CASSLGQGVREQFF.

CDR3 amino acids: CASSLGQVYGYTF. For the CDR3, the DNA is TGTGCCAGCAGCTTAGGTCAGGTTTATGGCTACACCTTC. V usage is TRBV5-6 and J usage is TRBJ1-2; D gene unclear. The length of the CDR3 is 13 residues. V was shortened by 2 bases and J by 5 bases, with 10 bases between the two germline ends. Germline V gene lookup returns CDR1 SGHDT and CDR2 YYEEEE.

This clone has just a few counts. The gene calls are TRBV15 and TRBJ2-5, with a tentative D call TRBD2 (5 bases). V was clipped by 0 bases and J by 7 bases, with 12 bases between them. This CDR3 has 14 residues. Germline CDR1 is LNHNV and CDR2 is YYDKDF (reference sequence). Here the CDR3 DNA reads TGTGCCACCAGCAGAGATACCGCAGAGGGGACCCAGTACTTC. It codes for CATSRDTAEGTQYF.

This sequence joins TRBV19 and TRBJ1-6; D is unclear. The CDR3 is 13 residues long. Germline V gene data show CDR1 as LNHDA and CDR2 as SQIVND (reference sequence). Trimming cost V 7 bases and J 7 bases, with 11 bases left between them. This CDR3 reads CASTQDGNSPLHF. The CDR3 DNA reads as TGTGCCAGTACTCAGGATGGGAATTCACCCCTCCACTTT.

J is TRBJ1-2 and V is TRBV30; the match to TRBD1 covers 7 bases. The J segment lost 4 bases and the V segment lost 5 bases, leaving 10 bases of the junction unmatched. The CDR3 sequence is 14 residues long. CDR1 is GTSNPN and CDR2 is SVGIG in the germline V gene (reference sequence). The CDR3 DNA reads TGTGCCTGGTCGCGAACAGGGGCCACCTATGGCTACACCTTC. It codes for CAWSRTGATYGYTF.

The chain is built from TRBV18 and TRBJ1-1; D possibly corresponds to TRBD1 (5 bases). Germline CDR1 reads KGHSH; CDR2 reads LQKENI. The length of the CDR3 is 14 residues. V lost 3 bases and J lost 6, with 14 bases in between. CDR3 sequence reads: CASSPSGLVAEAFF. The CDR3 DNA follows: TGTGCCAGCTCACCGTCAGGGCTGGTCGCTGAAGCTTTCTTT.

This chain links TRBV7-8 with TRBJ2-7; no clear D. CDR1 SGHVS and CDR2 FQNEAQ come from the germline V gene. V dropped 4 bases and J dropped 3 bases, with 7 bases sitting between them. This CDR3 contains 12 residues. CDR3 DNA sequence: TGTGCCAGCAGCTCAACTCGCTACGAGCAGTACTTC. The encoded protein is CASSSTRYEQYF.

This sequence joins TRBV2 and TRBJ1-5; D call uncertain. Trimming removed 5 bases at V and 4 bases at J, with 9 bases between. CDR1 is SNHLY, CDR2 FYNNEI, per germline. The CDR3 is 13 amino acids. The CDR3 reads CASSWTENQPQHF. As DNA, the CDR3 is TGTGCCAGCAGTTGGACTGAAAATCAGCCCCAGCATTTT.

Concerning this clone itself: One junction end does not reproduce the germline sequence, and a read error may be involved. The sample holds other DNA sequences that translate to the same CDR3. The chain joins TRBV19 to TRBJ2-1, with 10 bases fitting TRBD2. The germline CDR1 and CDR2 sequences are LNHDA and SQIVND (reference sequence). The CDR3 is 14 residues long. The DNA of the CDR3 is TGTGCCAGTAGCATAGCGGGAGGACGGGGTGAGCAGTTCTTC. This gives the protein CASSIAGGRGEQFF. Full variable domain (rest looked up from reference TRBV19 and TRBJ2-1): DGGITQSPKYLFRKEGQNVTLSCEQNLNHDAMYWYRQDPGQGLRLIYYSQIVNDFQKGDIAEGYSVSREKKESFPLTVTSAQKNPTAFYLCASSIAGGRGEQFFGPGTRLTVL.

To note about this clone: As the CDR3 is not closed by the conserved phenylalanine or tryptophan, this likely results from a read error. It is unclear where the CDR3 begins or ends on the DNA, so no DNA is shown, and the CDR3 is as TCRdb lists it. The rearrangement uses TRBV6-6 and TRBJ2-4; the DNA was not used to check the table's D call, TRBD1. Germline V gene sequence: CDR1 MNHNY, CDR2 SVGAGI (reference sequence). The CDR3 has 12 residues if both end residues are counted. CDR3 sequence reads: CASSYSGDRGPL.

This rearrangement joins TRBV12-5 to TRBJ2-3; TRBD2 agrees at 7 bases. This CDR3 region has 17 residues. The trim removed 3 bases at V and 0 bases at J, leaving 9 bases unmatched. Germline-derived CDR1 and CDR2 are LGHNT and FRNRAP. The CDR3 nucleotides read TGTGCTAGTGGTTTTGGGGGGGGGAGAACTAGCACAGATACGCAGTATTTT. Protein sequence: CASGFGGGRTSTDTQYF.

CDR3 sequence (DNA): TGTGCCAGCCGGGACAGGGGGCACAATGAGCAGTTCTTC. Translating it yields CASRDRGHNEQFF. J is TRBJ2-1 and V is TRBV6-1, with 12 bases identical to TRBD1. CDR1 and CDR2 (germline): MNHNS, SASEGT. The CDR3 loop spans 13 amino acids. J was trimmed by 5 bases and V by 8 bases; bases with no gene match: 1.

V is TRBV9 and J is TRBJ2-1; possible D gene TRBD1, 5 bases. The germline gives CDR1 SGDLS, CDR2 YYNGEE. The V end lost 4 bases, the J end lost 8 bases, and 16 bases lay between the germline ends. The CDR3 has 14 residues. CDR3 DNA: TGTGCCAGCAGCCCGAGACAGTATTCCTATGAGCAGTTCTTC. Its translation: CASSPRQYSYEQFF.